This T cell receptor (beta chain) was retrieved from a study of blood T cells in healthy people across ages. The CDR3 totals 11 residues. The germline V gene has CDR1 DFQATT and CDR2 SNEGSKA (reference sequence). V lost 7 bases to trimming and J lost 2 bases, with 8 bases between them. This clonotype has just one count. The conserved final phenylalanine or tryptophan is absent from the CDR3, which likely points to a read error. Next came a second PCR, run for about 6 to 11 cycles, which used a sample-barcoded 5' primer along with a J-beta primer mix. From the 5' RACE reads, TCRdb called clonotypes with MiXCR, one entry per CDR3 protein. This sample has 500,000 to 550,000 distinct CDR3 sequences, with approximately 25% found just once. The same data also contributed to another study, on T cells of mothers and their children.

The chain has TRBV20-1 and TRBJ1-1; D remains ambiguous. The sequencing input was blood. The sequence came from a boy younger than 18 in good health. The CDR3 spells CSVTGNTEAFL. The CDR3 DNA reads as TGCAGTGTTACGGGTAACACTGAAGCTTTCCTT.